This TCR beta chain was sequenced in a study of OX40 agonist ivuxolimab in advanced cancers. As for the study in general: The patients got ivuxolimab, which is an agonistic anti-OX40 (CD134) antibody. Hepatocellular carcinoma, melanoma, renal cell or head and neck cancer was diagnosed in the dose-escalation patients. With a range of roughly 20 to 85, age averaged roughly 60 years, and 75% to 90% were male.

Regarding the study as a whole: Expanded clones tended on average to be more numerous among CD8+ T cells than CD4+.

The V and J ends lost 1 base and 8 bases respectively, with 14 bases between them. The germline CDR1 and CDR2 sequences are SNHLY and FYNNEI. The CDR3 runs to 15 residues. TCRdb's copy holds only in-frame clones and misses some; the assay was immunoSEQ multiplex PCR. The repertoire has 25,000 to 30,000 clones, 80% to 85% of them found once; the top ten carry roughly 19%. Of note for this clone: Its specificity is not known.

The V gene is TRBV2, the J gene TRBJ1-4; D is ambiguous. The TCR originated in an adult with an advanced solid tumor such as melanoma, head and neck, liver or kidney cancer. Sequences were derived from CD4+ or CD8+ T cells sorted from blood, sampled in a trial of the OX40 agonist ivuxolimab. The CDR3 loop is CASSEELEGWEKLFF. The CDR3 DNA reads TGTGCCAGCAGTGAAGAATTGGAGGGTTGGGAAAAACTGTTTTTT.